Shown below are 7 T cell receptor beta chains from a single sample sequenced in a study of molecular identifiers for immune sequencing clone quantification. MiXCR was run by TCRdb on the PCR reads, yielding one entry per CDR3 protein. The sample has some 89,000 distinct CDR3 sequences; approximately 25% are singletons. The sample was naive CD8+ T cells from blood, with Jurkat cell RNA spiked in. Documented subset: FACS-sorted CD8+CD4-CCR7+CD45RA+ naive T cells. These receptors all stem from a human donor in good health. Some libraries in this study had Jurkat cell RNA spiked in.

This clonotype was observed a handful of times. This chain joins TRBV5-1 and TRBJ2-1; 10 bases align to TRBD2. Germline V lookup: CDR1 SGHRS, CDR2 YFSETQ. J gave up 9 bases and V 3 bases, and 9 bases lay outside the gene matches. The CDR3 totals 15 residues. CDR3 DNA: TGCGCCAGCAGCTATCTAGCGGGAGTTCCGACTGAGCAGTTCTTC. Its translation is CASSYLAGVPTEQFF.

This clonotype was found a few times. An end of the junction differs from the germline gene, which may be a read error. The rearrangement links TRBV7-9 to TRBJ1-3; D is uncertain. The length of the CDR3 is 16 residues. Germline CDR1 SEHNR, CDR2 FQNEAQ (reference sequence). The CDR3 region is CASSSPAADSGSTIYF. The CDR3 DNA sequence: TGTGCCAGCAGCTCCCCGGCGGCGGACTCTGGAAGCACCATATATTTT. The whole variable domain, remainder taken from reference TRBV7-9 and TRBJ1-3, is DTGVSQNPRHKITKRGQNVTFRCDPISEHNRLYWYRQTLGQGPEFLTYFQNEAQLEKSRLLSDRFSAERPKGSFSTLEIQRTEQGDSAMYLCASSSPAADSGSTIYFGEGSWLTVV.

The chain links TRBV11-2 to TRBJ2-1, with D unclear. CDR3 length: 13 amino acids. CDR1 and CDR2 (germline): SGHAT, FQNNGV. V was cut by 0 bases and J by 10 bases, with 10 bases left in between. CDR3 in amino acids: CASSLEFDWEQFF. The CDR3 DNA reads as TGTGCCAGCAGCTTAGAATTCGACTGGGAGCAGTTCTTC.

The rearrangement uses TRBV7-3 and TRBJ2-1; no firm D call. Per the germline V gene, CDR1 is SGHTA and CDR2 is FQGTGA. V shed 2 bases and J shed 7 bases, with 9 bases lying between them. The CDR3 runs to 13 residues. The CDR3 DNA reads as TGTGCCAGCAGCTTAGGCGTGGGGAATGAGCAGTTCTTC. Its protein product is CASSLGVGNEQFF.

This clonotype was detected only a few times. The chain joins TRBV20-1 to TRBJ1-2; TRBD1 matches at 9 bases. Germline loops: CDR1 DFQATT, CDR2 SNEGSKA (reference sequence). The CDR3 has 15 residues. Trimming cost V 0 bases and J 5 bases; bases outside gene matches: 7. In nucleotides, the CDR3 is TGCAGTGCTAGAGACTTACAGGGGGCAGGATATGGCTACACCTTC. Residues: CSARDLQGAGYGYTF.

To note about this clonotype: A much larger clone sits a single nucleotide away, making a read error possible. CDR3 nucleotides: TGTGCCGGTAGTGTCGGAGCCTACGAGCAGTACTTC. Its protein is CAGSVGAYEQYF. The rearrangement joins TRBV19 to TRBJ2-7; no clear D gene. This CDR3 spans 12 amino acids. Germline V gene data show CDR1 as LNHDA and CDR2 as SQIVND (reference sequence).

This clonotype was seen at least ten times. The rearrangement uses TRBV4-3 and TRBJ2-3; D remains unclear. This CDR3 spans 15 amino acids. Germline V gene data show CDR1 as LGHNA and CDR2 as YSLEER. V lost 4 bases and J lost 0, with 11 bases in between. This chain's CDR3 is CASSPNRASTDTQYF. For the CDR3, the DNA is TGCGCCAGCAGCCCTAACCGGGCTAGCACAGATACGCAGTATTTT.